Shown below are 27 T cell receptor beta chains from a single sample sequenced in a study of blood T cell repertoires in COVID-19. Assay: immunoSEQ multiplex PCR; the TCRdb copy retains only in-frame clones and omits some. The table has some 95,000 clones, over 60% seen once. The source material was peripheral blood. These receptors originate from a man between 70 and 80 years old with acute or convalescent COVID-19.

CDR3 amino acids: CASSDALGTGNTEAFF. The CDR3 nucleotides read TGTGCCAGCAGTGATGCCCTTGGGACAGGGAACACTGAAGCTTTCTTT. This chain joins TRBV6-1 and TRBJ1-1, with TRBD1 matching 8 bases. Germline trimming cut 3 bases from V and 1 base from J; bases unmatched to any gene: 7. CDR1 MNHNS and CDR2 SASEGT come from the germline V gene. CDR3 length: 16 amino acids.

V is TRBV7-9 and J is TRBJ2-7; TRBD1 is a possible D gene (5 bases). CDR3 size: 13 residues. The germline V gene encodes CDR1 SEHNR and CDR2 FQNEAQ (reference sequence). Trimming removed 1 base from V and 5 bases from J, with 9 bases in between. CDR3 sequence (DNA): TGTGCCAGCAGCTTAGGACAGCTAAACGAGCAGTACTTC. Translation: CASSLGQLNEQYF. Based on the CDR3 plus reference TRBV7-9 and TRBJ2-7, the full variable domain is DTGVSQNPRHKITKRGQNVTFRCDPISEHNRLYWYRQTLGQGPEFLTYFQNEAQLEKSRLLSDRFSAERPKGSFSTLEIQRTEQGDSAMYLCASSLGQLNEQYFGPGTRLTVT.

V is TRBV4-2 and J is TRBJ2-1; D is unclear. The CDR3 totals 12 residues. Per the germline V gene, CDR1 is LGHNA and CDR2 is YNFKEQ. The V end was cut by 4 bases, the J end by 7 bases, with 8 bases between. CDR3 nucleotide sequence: TGTGCCAGCAGCCCGTCGGGTAATGAGCAGTTCTTC. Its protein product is CASSPSGNEQFF.

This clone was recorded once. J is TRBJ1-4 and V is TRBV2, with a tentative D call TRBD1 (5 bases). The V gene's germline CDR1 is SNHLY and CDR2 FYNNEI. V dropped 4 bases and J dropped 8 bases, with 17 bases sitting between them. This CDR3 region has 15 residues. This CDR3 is CASSVRTTRKEKLFF. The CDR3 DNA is TGTGCCAGCAGTGTTAGGACAACTCGGAAGGAAAAACTGTTTTTT.

Written as DNA, the CDR3 is TGTGCCAGCAGTTTAGGACAGGGGGGAGCTTTCTTT. It encodes CASSLGQGGAFF. The rearrangement joins TRBV12-3 or TRBV12-4 to TRBJ1-1, with TRBD1 matching 9 bases. Trimming at V came to 1 base and at J to 10 bases, leaving 1 base not matched to a gene. The CDR3 has 12 amino acids.

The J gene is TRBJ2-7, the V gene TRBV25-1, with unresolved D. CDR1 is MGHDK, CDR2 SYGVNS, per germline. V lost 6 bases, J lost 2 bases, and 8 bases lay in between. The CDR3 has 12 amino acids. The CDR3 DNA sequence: TGTGCCAGCAGAGTCAGTCCCTACGAGCAGTACTTC. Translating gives CASRVSPYEQYF.

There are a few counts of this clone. The CDR3 spells CASSHRTLGDTQYF. The CDR3 bases are TGTGCCAGCAGCCATCGGACACTCGGAGATACGCAGTATTTT. The chain links TRBV3-1 (or the pseudogene TRBV3-2) to TRBJ2-3, with D possibly matching TRBD1 (5 bases). The CDR3 consists of 14 residues. CDR1 is LGHDT and CDR2 is YNNKEL in the germline V gene (reference sequence). V lost 3 bases and J lost 5, with 12 bases in between.

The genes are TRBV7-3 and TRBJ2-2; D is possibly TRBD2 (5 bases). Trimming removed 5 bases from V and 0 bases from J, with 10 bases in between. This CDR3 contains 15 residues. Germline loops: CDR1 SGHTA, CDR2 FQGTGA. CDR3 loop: CASSPAGTNTGELFF. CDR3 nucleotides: TGTGCCAGCAGCCCGGCGGGTACGAACACCGGGGAGCTGTTTTTT.

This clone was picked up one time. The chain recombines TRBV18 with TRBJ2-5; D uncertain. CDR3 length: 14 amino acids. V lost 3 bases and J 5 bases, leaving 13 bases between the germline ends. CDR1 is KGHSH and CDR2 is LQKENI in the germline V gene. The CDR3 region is CASSPGRNEETQYF. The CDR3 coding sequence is TGTGCCAGCTCACCGGGCCGTAATGAGGAGACCCAGTACTTC.

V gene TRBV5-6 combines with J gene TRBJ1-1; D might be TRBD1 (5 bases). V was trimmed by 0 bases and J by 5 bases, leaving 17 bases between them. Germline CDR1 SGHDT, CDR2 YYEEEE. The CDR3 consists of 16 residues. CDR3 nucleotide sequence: TGTGCCAGCAGCTTGGGGGCAGGGTTCAGAGTAACTGAAGCTTTCTTT. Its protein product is CASSLGAGFRVTEAFF.

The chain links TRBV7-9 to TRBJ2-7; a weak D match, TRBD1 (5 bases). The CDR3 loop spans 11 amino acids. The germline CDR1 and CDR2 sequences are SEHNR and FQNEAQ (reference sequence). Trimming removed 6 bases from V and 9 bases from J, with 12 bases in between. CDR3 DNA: TGTGCCAGCAGTTCTACCCAGGGGCAGTACTTC. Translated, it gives CASSSTQGQYF.

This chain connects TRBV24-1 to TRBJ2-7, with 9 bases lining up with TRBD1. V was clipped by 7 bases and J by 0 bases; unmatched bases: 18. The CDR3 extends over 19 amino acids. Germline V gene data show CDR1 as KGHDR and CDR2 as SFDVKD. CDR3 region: CATRESRDRAPITSYEQYV. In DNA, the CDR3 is TGTGCCACCAGAGAAAGCCGGGACAGGGCCCCGATAACCTCCTACGAGCAGTACGTC.

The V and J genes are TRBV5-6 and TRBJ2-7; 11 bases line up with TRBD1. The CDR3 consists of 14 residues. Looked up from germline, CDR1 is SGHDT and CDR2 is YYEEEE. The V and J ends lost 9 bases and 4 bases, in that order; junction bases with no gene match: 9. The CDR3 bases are TGTGCCACCGGTTCCGGGACAGGGGGATACGAGCAGTACGTC. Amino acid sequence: CATGSGTGGYEQYV.

The DNA for the CDR3 is TGTGCCATCAGTGAGAATCTAGCGGGAGGGTACAATGAGCAGTTCTTC. Encoded protein: CAISENLAGGYNEQFF. This rearrangement joins TRBV10-3 to TRBJ2-1, with 12 bases identical to TRBD2. The CDR3 loop spans 16 amino acids. Germline CDR1 reads ENHRY; CDR2 reads SYGVKD. J gave up 4 bases and V 2 bases, and 3 bases lay outside the gene matches.

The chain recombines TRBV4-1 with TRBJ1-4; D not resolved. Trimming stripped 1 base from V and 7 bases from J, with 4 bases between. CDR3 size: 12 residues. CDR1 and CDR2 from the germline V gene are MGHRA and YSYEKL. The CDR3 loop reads CASSQAFEKLFF. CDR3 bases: TGCGCCAGCAGCCAAGCTTTTGAAAAACTGTTTTTT.

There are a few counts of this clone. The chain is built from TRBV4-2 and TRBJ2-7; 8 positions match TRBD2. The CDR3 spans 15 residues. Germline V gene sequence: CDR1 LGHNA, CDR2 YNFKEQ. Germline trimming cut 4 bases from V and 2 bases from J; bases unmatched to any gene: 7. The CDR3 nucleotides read TGTGCCAGCAGCCTTGGTGCGGGGGGAGCCTACGAGCAGTACTTC. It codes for CASSLGAGGAYEQYF.

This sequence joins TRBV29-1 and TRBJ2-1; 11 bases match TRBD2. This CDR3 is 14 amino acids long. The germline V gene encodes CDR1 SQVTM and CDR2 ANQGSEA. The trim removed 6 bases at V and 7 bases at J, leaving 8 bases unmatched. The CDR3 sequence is CSVQLAGAWNEQFF. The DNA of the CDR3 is TGCAGCGTCCAACTAGCGGGAGCTTGGAATGAGCAGTTCTTC.

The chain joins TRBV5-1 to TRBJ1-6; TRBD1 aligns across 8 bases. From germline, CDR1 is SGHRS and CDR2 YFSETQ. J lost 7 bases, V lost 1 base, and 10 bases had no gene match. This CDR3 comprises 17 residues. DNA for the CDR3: TGCGCCAGCAGCTTGCAAGGACAGGGACGTGAGAATTCACCCCTCCACTTT. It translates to CASSLQGQGRENSPLHF. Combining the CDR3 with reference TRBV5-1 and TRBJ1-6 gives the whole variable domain KAGVTQTPRYLIKTRGQQVTLSCSPISGHRSVSWYQQTPGQGLQFLFEYFSETQRNKGNFPGRFSGRQFSNSRSEMNVSTLELGDSALYLCASSLQGQGRENSPLHFGNGTRLTVT.

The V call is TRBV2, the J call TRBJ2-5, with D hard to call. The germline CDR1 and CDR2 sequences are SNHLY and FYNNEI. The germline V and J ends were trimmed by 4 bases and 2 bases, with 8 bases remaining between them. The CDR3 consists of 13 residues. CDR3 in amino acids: CASSVERQETQYF. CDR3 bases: TGTGCCAGCAGTGTGGAGAGACAAGAGACCCAGTACTTC.

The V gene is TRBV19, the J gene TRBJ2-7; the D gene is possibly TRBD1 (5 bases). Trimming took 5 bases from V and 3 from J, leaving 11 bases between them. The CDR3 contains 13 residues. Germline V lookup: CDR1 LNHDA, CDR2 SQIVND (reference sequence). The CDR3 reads CASSSDTVYEQYF. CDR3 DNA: TGTGCCAGTAGTTCGGACACGGTCTACGAGCAGTACTTC. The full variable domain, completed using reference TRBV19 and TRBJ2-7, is DGGITQSPKYLFRKEGQNVTLSCEQNLNHDAMYWYRQDPGQGLRLIYYSQIVNDFQKGDIAEGYSVSREKKESFPLTVTSAQKNPTAFYLCASSSDTVYEQYFGPGTRLTVT.

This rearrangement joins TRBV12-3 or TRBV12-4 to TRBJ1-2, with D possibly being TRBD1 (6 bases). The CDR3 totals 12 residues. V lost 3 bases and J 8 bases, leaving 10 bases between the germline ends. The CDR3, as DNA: TGTGCCAGCAGTTTCTTAGGGGGAGGCTACACCTTC. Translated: CASSFLGGGYTF.

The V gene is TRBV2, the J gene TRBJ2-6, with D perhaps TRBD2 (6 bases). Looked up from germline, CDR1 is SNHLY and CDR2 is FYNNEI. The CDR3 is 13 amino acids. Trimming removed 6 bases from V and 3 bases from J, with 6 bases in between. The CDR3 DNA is TGTGCCAGCAGGCGGGGTGGGGCCAACGTCCTGACTTTC. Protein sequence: CASRRGGANVLTF. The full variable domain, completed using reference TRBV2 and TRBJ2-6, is EPEVTQTPSHQVTQMGQEVILRCVPISNHLYFYWYRQILGQKVEFLVSFYNNEISEKSEIFDDQFSVERPDGSNFTLKIRSTKLEDSAMYFCASRRGGANVLTFGAGSRLTVL.

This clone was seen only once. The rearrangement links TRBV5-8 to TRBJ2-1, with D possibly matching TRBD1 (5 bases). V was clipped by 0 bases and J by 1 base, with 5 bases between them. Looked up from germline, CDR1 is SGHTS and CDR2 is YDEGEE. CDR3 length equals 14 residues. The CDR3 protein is CASSLGQSYNEQFF. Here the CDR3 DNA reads TGTGCCAGCAGCTTGGGACAGTCCTACAATGAGCAGTTCTTC.

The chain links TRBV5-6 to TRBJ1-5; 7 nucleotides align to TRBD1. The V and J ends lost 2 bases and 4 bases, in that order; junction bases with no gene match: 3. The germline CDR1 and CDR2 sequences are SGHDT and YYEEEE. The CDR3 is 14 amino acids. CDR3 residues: CASSFGTANQPQHF. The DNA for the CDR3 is TGTGCCAGCAGCTTCGGGACAGCTAATCAGCCCCAGCATTTT.

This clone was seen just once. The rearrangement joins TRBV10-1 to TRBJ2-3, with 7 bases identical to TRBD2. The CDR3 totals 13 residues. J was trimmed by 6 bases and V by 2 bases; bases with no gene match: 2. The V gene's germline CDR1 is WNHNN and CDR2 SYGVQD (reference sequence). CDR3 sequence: CASSEGLGDTQYF. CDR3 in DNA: TGCGCCAGCAGTGAGGGACTAGGGGATACGCAGTATTTT.

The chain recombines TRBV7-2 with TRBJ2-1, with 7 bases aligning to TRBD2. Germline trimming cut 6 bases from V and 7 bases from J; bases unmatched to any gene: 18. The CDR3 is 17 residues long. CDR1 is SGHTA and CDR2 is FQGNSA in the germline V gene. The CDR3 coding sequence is TGTGCCAGCAGTTCCCGCGGCGGGGCGGGGGTGTGGAATGAGCAGTTCTTC. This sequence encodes CASSSRGGAGVWNEQFF. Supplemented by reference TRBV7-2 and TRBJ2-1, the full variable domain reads GAGVSQSPSNKVTEKGKDVELRCDPISGHTALYWYRQSLGQGLEFLIYFQGNSAPDKSGLPSDRFSAERTGGSVSTLTIQRTQQEDSAVYLCASSSRGGAGVWNEQFFGPGTRLTVL.

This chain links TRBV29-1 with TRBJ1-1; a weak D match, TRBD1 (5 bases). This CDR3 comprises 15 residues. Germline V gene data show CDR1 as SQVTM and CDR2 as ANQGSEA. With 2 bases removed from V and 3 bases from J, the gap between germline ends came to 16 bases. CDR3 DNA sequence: TGCAGCGTTGAACCCTCGGGGGGGTGGGACACTGAAGCTTTCTTT. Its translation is CSVEPSGGWDTEAFF.